The TCR beta chain under discussion was sequenced for a study of blood T cell repertoires in COVID-19. Study as a whole: Material from acute and convalescent COVID-19 was sourced from the United States, Italy and Spain. T cells, B-cell-depleted T cells, or PBMCs provided the cDNA or gDNA that served as material.

Trimming cost V 4 bases and J 6 bases; bases outside gene matches: 6. The CDR3 has 14 residues. In germline, CDR1 is ENHRY, CDR2 SYGVKD. Participants' own reports of clinical history determined their cohort assignment. Clones were read by immunoSEQ multiplex PCR, and TCRdb kept only the in-frame ones, dropping some. Here the sample spans under 350,000 clones, approximately 86% being singletons. The chain uses TRBV10-3 and TRBJ1-5, with 7 bases matching TRBD1. The clonotype was recovered from a woman aged 40 to 55 with acute COVID-19. The material sequenced was PBMCs or T cells enriched from blood (not recorded which). The CDR3 nucleotides read TGTGCCATCAGTGGGACAGGAGGGCGTCAGCCCCAGCATTTT. Translating gives CAISGTGGRQPQHF.